A selection of T cell receptor beta chains follows, all from one sample in a study of blood T cell repertoires in COVID-19. Clones were sequenced by immunoSEQ multiplex PCR, and TCRdb holds only the in-frame ones, with some missing. The sample yields roughly 250,000 clones, 70% to 85% seen once. Specimen: peripheral blood. The receptors stem from a woman aged 40 to 49 with active or convalescent COVID-19. Each CDR3 is given with its conserved first and last residue. A D gene is named only where the DNA matches it firmly. For some rows the clone size is stated as once, few or many, or as a class when expanded; others skip it.

V gene	D gene	J gene	clone size	CDR3 DNA	CDR3 protein
TRBV18	.	TRBJ1-3	few	TGTGCCAGCTCACCCGCGAGCGTCCGGGGCTCTGGAAACACCATATATTTT	CASSPASVRGSGNTIYF
TRBV2	.	TRBJ2-7	.	TGTGCCAGCATTCAAACGAGCTCCTACGAGCAGTACTTC	CASIQTSSYEQYF
TRBV7-9	.	TRBJ1-1	.	TGTGCCAGCGGGCGGGACACTGAAGCTTTCTTT	CASGRDTEAFF
TRBV25-1	TRBD2	TRBJ2-5	.	TGTGCCAGCAGTGGAGGCGGGGGGCTATTAGAGACCCAGTACTTC	CASSGGGGLLETQYF
TRBV15	TRBD1	TRBJ1-5	.	TGTGCCACCAGCAGAGACAGACAGGGGGGAGGCAATCAGCCCCAGCATTTT	CATSRDRQGGGNQPQHF
TRBV5-6	.	TRBJ1-2	.	TGTGCCAGCAGTAACAGGGTCTATGGCTACACCTTC	CASSNRVYGYTF
TRBV27	.	TRBJ1-2	.	TGTGCCAGCAGTCTAACACCGACAGGTTGGGGCCCCTATGGCTACACCTTC	CASSLTPTGWGPYGYTF
TRBV25-1	.	TRBJ2-5	.	TGTGCCAGCAGTGATCCGGAGGGGGGGGTTCAAGAGACCCAGTACTTC	CASSDPEGGVQETQYF
TRBV2	.	TRBJ2-5	few	TGTGCCAGCAGGGGGCAAATGGGTTCCCAGTACTTC	CASRGQMGSQYF
TRBV5-1	TRBD2	TRBJ2-1	once	TGCGCCAGCAGCCTACTGTCTAGCGGGGGGGCCTACAATGAGCAGTTCTTC	CASSLLSSGGAYNEQFF
TRBV5-1	.	TRBJ1-1	few	TGCGCCAGCACCATGCAGGGTCTCATGAACACTGAAGCTTTCTTT	CASTMQGLMNTEAFF
TRBV28	.	TRBJ1-2	.	TGTGCCAGCAGTATAGGGACTGAGTATGGCTACACCTTC	CASSIGTEYGYTF
TRBV7-9	.	TRBJ1-4	.	TGTGCCAGCAGCCGACAATGGAGGGGACTTAATGAAAAACTGTTTTTT	CASSRQWRGLNEKLFF
TRBV5-1	.	TRBJ2-3	.	TGCGCCAGCTCCCCTGGGGCGGTAAGCACAGATACGCAGTATTTT	CASSPGAVSTDTQYF
TRBV2	TRBD1	TRBJ2-2	.	TGTGCCAGCAGCTCGGCAGGGGGTGGTATCGGGGAGCTGTTTTTT	CASSSAGGGIGELFF
TRBV3-1/TRBV3-2	.	TRBJ1-2	few	TGTGCCAGCAGCCCCCTAACAGGCCAACTGGGAGGCTACACCTTC	CASSPLTGQLGGYTF
TRBV5-4	.	TRBJ2-3	.	TGTGCCAGCAGCCAGACCGGGACAGATACGCAGTATTTT	CASSQTGTDTQYF
TRBV5-1	.	TRBJ1-3	once	TGCGCCAGCAGCTTGGCAGGGGACTCTGGAAACACCATATATTTT	CASSLAGDSGNTIYF
TRBV6-5	.	TRBJ1-2	.	TGTGCCAGCAGTTACTCAGGCGGCTATGGCTACACCTTC	CASSYSGGYGYTF
TRBV7-8	TRBD1	TRBJ2-5	.	TGTGCCAGCAGACCGGAGGGGACAGGGAGTGACCAAGAGACCCAGTACTTC	CASRPEGTGSDQETQYF
TRBV5-1	.	TRBJ1-2	once	TGCGCCAGCAGCTTGGCACAGCCAGATGGCTACACCTTC	CASSLAQPDGYTF
TRBV28	.	TRBJ2-5	.	TGTGCCAGCAGTTTCGTCGGCAGGCAAGAGACCCAGTACTTC	CASSFVGRQETQYF
TRBV6-6	.	TRBJ1-3	once	TGTGCCAGCAGTTACGTTCTCAGCTCTGGAAACACCATATATTTT	CASSYVLSSGNTIYF
TRBV6-5	.	TRBJ2-3	.	TGTGCCAGCAGCCGAGCGAGGGAACACACAGATACGCAGTATTTT	CASSRAREHTDTQYF